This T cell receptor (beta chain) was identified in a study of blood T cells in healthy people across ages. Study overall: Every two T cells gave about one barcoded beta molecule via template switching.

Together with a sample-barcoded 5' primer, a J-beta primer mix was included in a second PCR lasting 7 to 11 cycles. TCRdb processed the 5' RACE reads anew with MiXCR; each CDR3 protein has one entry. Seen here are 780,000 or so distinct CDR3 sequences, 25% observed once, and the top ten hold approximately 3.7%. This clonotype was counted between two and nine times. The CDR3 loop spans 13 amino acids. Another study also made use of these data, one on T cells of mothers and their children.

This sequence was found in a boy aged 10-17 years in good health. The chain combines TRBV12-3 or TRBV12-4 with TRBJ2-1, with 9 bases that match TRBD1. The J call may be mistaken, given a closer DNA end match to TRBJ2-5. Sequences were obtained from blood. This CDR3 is CASSLGTGFPQYF. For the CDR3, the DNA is TGTGCCAGCAGTTTGGGGACAGGGTTTCCCCAGTACTTC.